This T cell receptor (beta chain) was recovered during a study of T cell responses to AZD1222 COVID-19 vaccine. Study-wide points: Recipients of two AZD1222 doses showed rising Spike-specific TCR breadth and depth. CD4 TCRs associated with vaccination spanned spike, dominating at 160-218 and 743-854. Baseline serology detected seropositivity in only a handful of AZD1222 recipients. Donors skewed white British and female; clonal diversity was possibly underestimated.

Note on this clone: Its matching antigen is unknown.

Data came from immunoSEQ multiplex PCR; TCRdb stores just in-frame clones and leaves some out. The profile shows roughly 120,000 clones, 88% of them singletons. Germline CDR1 and CDR2: SGHTA and FQGNSA. This CDR3 is 15 amino acids long. Deletions cut 3 bases from V and 2 bases from J, with 11 bases between. V gene TRBV7-2 combines with J gene TRBJ1-5; D not resolved. Specimen: peripheral blood, collected 28 days after the second AZD1222 dose. This sequence originates from an adult who received the AZD1222 COVID-19 vaccine. CDR3 sequence: CASSLSDTGNQPQHF. CDR3 coding DNA: TGTGCCAGCAGCTTGAGTGATACGGGCAATCAGCCCCAGCATTTT.